The rows below give T cell receptor beta chains drawn from one sample of a study of somatic mutations in cytotoxic T cells in rheumatoid arthritis. Produced via immunoSEQ multiplex PCR; TCRdb's table is partial and in-frame only. The data contain nearly 20,000 clones, roughly 82% of them singletons. The specimen was CD8+ T cells sorted from blood. These receptors were collected from a woman aged 45-59 years in good health. CDR3s include the opening cysteine and the closing phenylalanine or tryptophan. The D gene is left open where the match is weak. Not all rows give a size; the values are once, few, many and, for expanded clones, a class.

j_call d_call clone_size v_call cdr3_nt cdr3_aa
TRBJ1-3 TRBD1 NA TRBV16 TGTGCCAGCAGCCCCCTGGGACCGGGACAGGGGGCGGAAGGAAACACCATATATTTT CASSPLGPGQGAEGNTIYF
TRBJ2-6 TRBD2 NA TRBV7-9 TGTGCCAGCACCTCGGGACTAGCGGGGGAAACCTCTGGGGCCAACGTCCTGACTTTC CASTSGLAGETSGANVLTF
TRBJ1-5 NA NA TRBV6-1 TGTGCCAGCAGTGAAATAGAGCAGGGAGGTCAGCCCCAGCATTTT CASSEIEQGGQPQHF
TRBJ2-5 NA NA TRBV2 TGTGCCGGGAACAGGATAACAGGGGAGACCCAGTACTTC CAGNRITGETQYF
TRBJ1-1 NA NA TRBV2 TGTGCCAGCCCCCAGGGAAGGACTGAAGCTTTCTTT CASPQGRTEAFF
TRBJ1-6 NA NA TRBV6-6 TGTGCCAGCAGAAGGGCCAGCTATAATTCACCCCTCCACTTT CASRRASYNSPLHF
TRBJ2-1 TRBD2 NA TRBV9 TGTGCCAGCAGCTTCCCTTTGAGCGGGAGGGCCGATGAGCAGTTCTTC CASSFPLSGRADEQFF
TRBJ2-3 NA once TRBV7-6 TGTGCCAGCAGCCCGGGTGGTAGCACAGATACGCAGTATTTT CASSPGGSTDTQYF
TRBJ2-7 NA few TRBV4-1 TGCGCCAGCAGAGGGGGACATCCTTACGAGCAGTACTTC CASRGGHPYEQYF
TRBJ2-3 TRBD2 few TRBV9 TGTGCCAGCACCGCCGGGGGGACAGATACGCAGTATTTT CASTAGGTDTQYF
TRBJ1-2 NA NA TRBV9 TGTGCCAGCAGCACAAATGCTAAATGGGACATCTCCGACTACACCTTC CASSTNAKWDISDYTF
TRBJ2-2 TRBD2 once TRBV5-1 TGCGCCAGCAGCTACTGGGGGACAGAACCGGGACTAGCGGGGGGAAAGTCCACCGGGGAGCTGTTTTTT CASSYWGTEPGLAGGKSTGELFF
TRBJ2-1 TRBD1 once TRBV5-8 TGTGCCAGCAGCCTGGGTGGTGGTTGGACAGGGAACAATGAGCAGTTCTTC CASSLGGGWTGNNEQFF
TRBJ2-1 TRBD2 NA TRBV29-1 TGCAGCGGGGGACTAGCGGCCTACAATGAGCAGTTCTTC CSGGLAAYNEQFF
TRBJ2-3 NA once TRBV28 TGTGCCAGCAGCAAACAACAGCAATATACAGATACGCAGTATTTT CASSKQQQYTDTQYF
TRBJ2-3 NA NA TRBV7-9 TGTGCCAGCAGCTTAATCGAGGGGAGCACAGATACGCAGTATTTT CASSLIEGSTDTQYF
TRBJ1-2 NA NA TRBV6-5 TGTGCCAGCAGTTATGGGTATGGCTACACCTTC CASSYGYGYTF
TRBJ2-1 NA NA TRBV4-1 TGCGCCAGCAGCCAAGATGCATGGAGCTCCTACAATGAGCAGTTCTTC CASSQDAWSSYNEQFF
TRBJ1-3 NA NA TRBV6-1 TGTGCCAGCAGTGAACGGGGTGGACATCCGAGCTCTGGAAACACCATATATTTT CASSERGGHPSSGNTIYF
TRBJ1-1 NA few TRBV28 TGTGCCAGCAGTTTATCACCGATTAACACTGAAGCTTTCTTT CASSLSPINTEAFF
TRBJ2-7 NA NA TRBV2 TGTGCCAGCAGTGAAGGACTCACGGAGACCTACGAGCAGTACTTC CASSEGLTETYEQYF
TRBJ2-7 TRBD1 NA TRBV5-5 TGTGCCAGCAGTTCAGGGGGCAAGCAGTACTTC CASSSGGKQYF
TRBJ1-5 NA NA TRBV19 TGTGCCAGTAGTATCTGGGACGGCCCCAATCAGCCCCAGCATTTT CASSIWDGPNQPQHF
TRBJ2-2 NA NA TRBV28 TGTGCCAGCAGTTTTCAGGTTCTAGTACCCACCGGGGAGCTGTTTTTT CASSFQVLVPTGELFF
TRBJ1-2 TRBD1 NA TRBV7-2 TGTGCCAGCAGTTCCCGGGACAGCTCTCTTTATGGCTACACCTTC CASSSRDSSLYGYTF
TRBJ2-7 TRBD1 NA TRBV10-3 TGTGCCATCAGTGAGGAACACAGGGGTGGCTACGAGCAGTACTTC CAISEEHRGGYEQYF
TRBJ1-2 NA few TRBV6-1 TGTGCCAGCAGTGCTGAAGTGGGCGGCATCCAGAACTATGGCTACACCTTC CASSAEVGGIQNYGYTF
TRBJ1-2 NA NA TRBV5-1 TGCGCCAGCAGCTTGGAAGACAGCCTATATGGCTACACCTTC CASSLEDSLYGYTF
TRBJ2-1 NA NA TRBV6-5 TGTGCCAGCAGTTACGTCGGGACCCCCAATGAGCAGTTCTTC CASSYVGTPNEQFF
TRBJ1-1 NA NA TRBV6-1 TGTGCCAGCGCGGTAGGGGTGGGCGCTGAAGCTTTCTTT CASAVGVGAEAFF
TRBJ2-7 NA NA TRBV2 TGTGCCAGCAGTGAAGATCCCGCCAGGGGGGTCTCCTACGAGCAGTACTTC CASSEDPARGVSYEQYF
TRBJ1-5 NA NA TRBV30 TGTGCCTGGAGCGGGGGGAGCAATCAGCCCCAGCATTTT CAWSGGSNQPQHF
TRBJ2-2 TRBD2 NA TRBV13 TGTGCCAGCAGCTTAGCGGACCTAGCGGGAGTAGTCACCGGGGAGCTGTTTTTT CASSLADLAGVVTGELFF
TRBJ1-1 NA NA TRBV9 TGTGCCAGCAGCCCTACAGGGAACAGAGCTTTCTTT CASSPTGNRAFF
TRBJ2-3 TRBD2 NA TRBV27 TGTGCCAGCAGTTCTCGACTAGCGGGAGGCACAGATACGCAGTATTTT CASSSRLAGGTDTQYF
TRBJ2-7 NA NA TRBV7-6 TGTGCCAGCAGCTTCGCGGGGGCGCGGGAGCAGTACTTC CASSFAGAREQYF
TRBJ1-3 TRBD1 NA TRBV10-3 TGTGCCATCGGGGCCCAGGGGGCGGCTGGAAACACCATATATTTT CAIGAQGAAGNTIYF
TRBJ2-5 NA NA TRBV5-1 TGCGCCAGCAGCTTCTGGGGAGAGACCCAGTACTTC CASSFWGETQYF
TRBJ2-5 TRBD2 NA TRBV7-2 TGTGCCAGCAGCTTAGGGGTGGCTAGCGGGGGGCAAGAGACCCAGTACTTC CASSLGVASGGQETQYF